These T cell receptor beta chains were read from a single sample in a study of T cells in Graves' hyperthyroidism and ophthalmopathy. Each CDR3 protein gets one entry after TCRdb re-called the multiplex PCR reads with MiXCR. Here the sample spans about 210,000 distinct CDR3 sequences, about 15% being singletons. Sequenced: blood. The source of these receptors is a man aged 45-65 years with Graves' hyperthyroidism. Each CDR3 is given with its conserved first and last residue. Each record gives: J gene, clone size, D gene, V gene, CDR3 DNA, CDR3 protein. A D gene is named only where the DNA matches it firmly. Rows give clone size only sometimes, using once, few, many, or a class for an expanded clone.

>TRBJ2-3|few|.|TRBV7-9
TGTGCCAGCAGCTATCCACTTGGGAGTTCGCAGTATTTT
CASSYPLGSSQYF
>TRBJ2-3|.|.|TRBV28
TGTGCCAGCAGTACCGGGACCTCTCTGGGAGATACGCAGTATTTT
CASSTGTSLGDTQYF
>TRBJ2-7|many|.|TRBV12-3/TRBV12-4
TGTGCCAGCAGTTTCTCCCCAGGGTCCAACGAGCAGTACTTC
CASSFSPGSNEQYF
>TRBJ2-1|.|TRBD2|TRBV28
TGTGTTAGCGGGGATTACAATGAGCAGTTCTTC
CVSGDYNEQFF
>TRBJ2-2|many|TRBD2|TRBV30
TGTGCCTGGAGTGTACGGGCTAGCGGGAGTCTTGGCGGGGAGCTGTTTTTT
CAWSVRASGSLGGELFF
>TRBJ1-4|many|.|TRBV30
TGTGCCTGGAGGGCTAATGAAAAACTGTTTTTT
CAWRANEKLFF
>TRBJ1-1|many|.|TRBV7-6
TGTGCCAGCAGCTTAGAGGAGACGAACACTGAAGCTTTCTTT
CASSLEETNTEAFF
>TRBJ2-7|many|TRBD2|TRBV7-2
TGTGCCAGCAGCACTGCTAGCGGGAGCTCCTACGAGCAGTACTTC
CASSTASGSSYEQYF
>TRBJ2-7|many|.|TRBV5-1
TGCGCCAGCAGCTTCCTGGACGGGATCCTATCCGAGCAGTACTTC
CASSFLDGILSEQYF
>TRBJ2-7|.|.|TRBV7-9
TGTGCCAGCAGCTTAGCCGCCAGAAACCACGAGCAGTACTTC
CASSLAARNHEQYF
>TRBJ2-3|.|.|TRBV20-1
TGCAGTGCTAGACTCACAGGGCCAGATACGCAGTATTTT
CSARLTGPDTQYF
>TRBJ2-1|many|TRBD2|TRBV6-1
TGTGCCAGCACCGGGACTAGCGGGGGGGTGAATGAGCAGTTCTTC
CASTGTSGGVNEQFF
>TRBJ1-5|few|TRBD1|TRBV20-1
TGCAGTGCTAGCCTGGTCAGGGGGCAATACAGCAATCAGCCCCAGCATTTT
CSASLVRGQYSNQPQHF
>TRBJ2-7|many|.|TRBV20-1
TGCAGTGCCCGTGGTGGGGCTAGTCGGTACGAGCAGTACTTC
CSARGGASRYEQYF
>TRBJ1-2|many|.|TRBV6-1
TGTGCCAGCAGTTACGACGACAAGACTAACTATGGCTACACCTTC
CASSYDDKTNYGYTF
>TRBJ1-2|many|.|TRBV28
TGTGCCAGCTGTACCGGGACGGACTATGGCTACACCTTC
CASCTGTDYGYTF
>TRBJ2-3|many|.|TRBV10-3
TGTGCCATCAGTGAGGGACAGATTAGCGGAGATACGCAGTATTTT
CAISEGQISGDTQYF
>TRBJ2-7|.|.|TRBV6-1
TGTGCCAGCAGTGGACAGGCGAACTACGAGCAGTACTTC
CASSGQANYEQYF
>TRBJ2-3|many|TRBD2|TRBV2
TGTGCCAGCACAAAAGAAAGGGGGGGACTAGCGACAGATACGCAGTATTTT
CASTKERGGLATDTQYF
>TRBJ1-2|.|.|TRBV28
TGTGCCAGCAGTACTAACTATGGCTACACCTTC
CASSTNYGYTF
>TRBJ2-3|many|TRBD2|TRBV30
TGTGCCTGGAGTGGGGATAGCGGGTTCACAGATACGCAGTATTTT
CAWSGDSGFTDTQYF
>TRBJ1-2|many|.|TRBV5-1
TGCGCCAGCAGCTTGGTGTCGGATGGCTACACCTTC
CASSLVSDGYTF
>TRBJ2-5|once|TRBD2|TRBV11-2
TGTGCCAGCAGCTCGAGCGGGAGTTTAGGGGAGACCCAGTACTTC
CASSSSGSLGETQYF
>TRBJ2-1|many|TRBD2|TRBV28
TGTGCCAGCAGTAATCCCGGGACTATTAACAATGAGCAGTTCTTC
CASSNPGTINNEQFF
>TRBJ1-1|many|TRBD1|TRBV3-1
TGTGCCAGCAGCCAACTAGGATATTCAGGGGGTGAAGCTTTCTTT
CASSQLGYSGGEAFF
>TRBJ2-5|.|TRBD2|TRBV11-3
TGTGCCAGCAGGGCAGCTAGCGGGTATGAAGAGACCCAGTACTTC
CASRAASGYEETQYF
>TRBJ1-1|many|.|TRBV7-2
TGTGCCAGCAGCTACGAGAAGAACACTGAAGCTTTCTTT
CASSYEKNTEAFF
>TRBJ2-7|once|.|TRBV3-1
TGTGCCAGCAGCCAAGAGGGTGCCGGGACTTCCAACTACGAGGAGCAGTACTTC
CASSQEGAGTSNYEEQYF
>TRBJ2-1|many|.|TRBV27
TGTGCCAGCAGTTTAGGAGCGGCTGGCTCCTACAATGAGCAGTTCTTC
CASSLGAAGSYNEQFF
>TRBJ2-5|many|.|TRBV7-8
TGTGCCAGCAGCTTAAGGGGTTCGCAGTTGGAGACCCAGTACTTC
CASSLRGSQLETQYF
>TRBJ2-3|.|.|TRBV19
TGTGCCAGTAGTATAGCCGGGACTCAAAATACGCAGTATTTT
CASSIAGTQNTQYF
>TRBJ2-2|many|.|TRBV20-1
TGCAGTGCTCGGTTAGGTAACCGGGGCACCGGGGAGCTGTTTTTT
CSARLGNRGTGELFF
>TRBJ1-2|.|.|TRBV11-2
TGTGCCAGCAGCTCGGCAAGGGCCGGCTATGGCTACACCTTC
CASSSARAGYGYTF
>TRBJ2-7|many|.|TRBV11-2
TGTGCCAGCAGCTTAGCAGGCTACGAGCAGTACTTC
CASSLAGYEQYF
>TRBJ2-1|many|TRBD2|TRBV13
TGTGCCAGCAGCTTAGGGGCTAGCGGGGGTGGGGTTCCAAACAATGAGCAGTTCTTC
CASSLGASGGGVPNNEQFF
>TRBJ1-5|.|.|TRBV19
TGTGCCAGTAGTATGCGTGGGGGATTCAATCAGCCCCAGCATTTT
CASSMRGGFNQPQHF